The next 2 T cell receptor beta chains were all read from a single sample in a study of neurological immune-mediated disorders. TCRdb fed the 5' RACE reads into MiXCR, producing one record per CDR3 protein. The sample lists about 45,000 distinct CDR3 sequences, around an eighth occurring once. As to time point: longitudinal time-point 3. The sequenced material came from PBMCs. The receptors were gathered from a man under 40 in good health.

The table lists this clonotype with many counts. The V call is TRBV25-1, the J call TRBJ1-1, with a tentative D call TRBD1 (5 bases). The CDR3 totals 13 residues. The germline gives CDR1 MGHDK, CDR2 SYGVNS. The germline V and J ends were trimmed by 5 bases and 5 bases, with 12 bases remaining between them. The CDR3 coding sequence is TGTGCCAGCAGTTTCCCTGGGGGGACTGAAGCTTTCTTT. It yields the protein CASSFPGGTEAFF.

This clonotype was counted many times. The genes are TRBV5-1 and TRBJ1-4; D remains ambiguous. The CDR3 has 15 amino acids. Germline CDR1 and CDR2: SGHRS and YFSETQ. V gave up 2 bases and J gave up 0 bases, with 8 bases separating them. The CDR3 DNA reads as TGCGCCAGCAGCTTAAACAGTGCAACTAATGAAAAACTGTTTTTT. It is translated as CASSLNSATNEKLFF. The full variable domain, with the rest looked up from reference TRBV5-1 and TRBJ1-4, is KAGVTQTPRYLIKTRGQQVTLSCSPISGHRSVSWYQQTPGQGLQFLFEYFSETQRNKGNFPGRFSGRQFSNSRSEMNVSTLELGDSALYLCASSLNSATNEKLFFGSGTQLSVL.